This record looks at one T cell receptor (beta chain) sequence and its context. The sample is drawn from a study of blood T cell repertoires in COVID-19. Study summary: PBMCs, B-cell-depleted T cells, or T cells provided the cDNA or gDNA that made up the material.

Trimming cost V 3 bases and J 4 bases; bases outside gene matches: 5. This CDR3 has 16 residues. Germline V lookup: CDR1 SEHNR, CDR2 FQNEAQ (reference sequence). Method: immunoSEQ multiplex PCR; TCRdb's copy keeps in-frame clones and lacks some. The sample consists of about 310,000 clones, 70% to 90% of them appearing once. The genes are TRBV7-9 and TRBJ2-1; 11 nucleotides line up with TRBD2. Sequenced input: peripheral blood. The receptor was isolated from a woman in her forties or fifties who had recovered from COVID-19. This CDR3 reads CASSLELAGVYNEQFF. Here the CDR3 DNA reads TGTGCCAGCAGCTTGGAACTAGCGGGAGTATACAATGAGCAGTTCTTC. The full variable domain, in which reference TRBV7-9 and TRBJ2-1 provide the parts outside the CDR3, is DTGVSQNPRHKITKRGQNVTFRCDPISEHNRLYWYRQTLGQGPEFLTYFQNEAQLEKSRLLSDRFSAERPKGSFSTLEIQRTEQGDSAMYLCASSLELAGVYNEQFFGPGTRLTVL.